This section outlines one TCR beta chain sequence together with its context. This clone occurred once. The specificity of this receptor is unknown. Within one base of it there is no much larger clone, and no base qualities were kept. The library was produced with the immunoSEQ multiplex PCR assay. RNA was extracted from all samples and reverse transcribed into cDNA, which served as template for TCR sequencing. SuperScript III was used to make first-strand cDNA, primed with a 2:1 mix of oligo-dT and random hexamers. A synthetic immune receptor repertoire was used to measure amplification bias, and any remaining bias was corrected computationally. The authors' analysis ran thus. Raw reads were preprocessed for error removal, and CDR3 was defined according to IMGT conventions as running from the conserved cysteine to phenylalanine. To get clonality, Shannon entropy was normalized by log2 of the number of productive unique TCRs and the result was subtracted from 1. CD4 or CD8 identity of scalp clones was inferred by cross-referencing scalp TCRbeta sequences with sorted blood CD4 and CD8 repertoires. TCRdb holds this immuneACCESS table with in-frame rearrangements only. Some clones are missing; in checked studies, unresolved V genes explain under half, and the rest has no known cause. That table furnishes V, J and clone size, whereas the DNA furnished D and trimming. Recorded for this sample are 45,000 to 70,000 clones; about 96% of them occurred a single time. 20% to 30% of the sample belongs to the ten largest clones.

V and J lose 8 bases and 0 bases, and a span of 11 bases separates them. Inclusive of the bounding cysteine and phenylalanine, the CDR3 is 14 residues long. The DNA shown is the 42-base CDR3, in frame from base 1. Looking up the germline V gene yields CDR1 MDHEN and CDR2 SYDVKM. This specimen belongs to a study of CD8+ T cells in alopecia areata (dated by TCRdb to 2016 to 2019). About the full investigation: The treated patients took part in an open-label pilot trial in which moderate-to-severe alopecia areata was treated with oral tofacitinib at 5 to 10 mg twice daily. Tofacitinib was given for 6 to 18 months, followed by 6 months of follow-up off drug to assess delayed response and recurrence. High-throughput TCRbeta sequencing was used to examine T cell clonal expansion in alopecia areata in both the C3H/HeJ mouse model and human patients. Scalp tissue and sorted CD4+ and CD8+ peripheral blood T cells from patchy and totalis/universalis alopecia areata patients and from healthy controls were covered by human TCRbeta sequencing. Biopsies were taken from tofacitinib-treated patients at baseline and at 4 and 24 weeks of treatment, and a later scalp biopsy was taken in several of the tofacitinib-treated patients. Scalp clonality was compared among normal scalp (n=4), patchy alopecia areata scalp (n=8), and alopecia totalis/universalis scalp (n=8). RNA came from the PAXgene miRNA kit for fixed scalp, the miRNeasy kit for PBMCs, and the RNeasy kit for mouse skin. TCRbeta CDR3 regions were amplified by immunoSEQ multiplex PCR using 35 Vbeta forward and 13 Jbeta reverse primers. The paper as a whole reports these results and caveats: Shared TCR sequences between patients were less evident than in mice, which may be partly attributable to HLA diversity in the patient population. Unlike mouse skin, which is dominated by gammadelta T cells, normal human skin has resident alphabeta T cells that are also sequenced, and this complicates analysis of the scalp TCR repertoire. Higher clonality and more expanded CD8+ clones were observed in lesional scalp than in normal scalp, particularly in alopecia totalis/universalis, a finding suggestive of antigenic drive.

Read against the paper, the sample's time point label means: baseline before oral tofacitinib. From alopecia areata patients, peripheral blood was collected along with lesional scalp punch biopsies. After PBMCs were isolated by density centrifugation and stained for CD3, CD4 and CD8, a FACSAria was used to sort CD4+ and CD8+ T cells. The chain uses TRBV28 and TRBJ2-1; tentative D gene TRBD2, with 5 bases matching. The source material was CD8+ T cells sorted from blood, sampled at week 0. The TCR originated in a human donor with alopecia areata. The CDR3 reads as follows: CASSKRSSYNEQFF. The DNA sequence is TGTGCCAGCTCAAAGCGGAGCTCCTACAATGAGCAGTTCTTC.